This TCR beta chain was recovered during a study of blood T cell repertoires in COVID-19 (dated by TCRdb to about 2020). Study-wide context: Samples from collaborators originated in the United States, Italy and Spain and spanned both the acute and convalescent phases of COVID-19. The prospective study material was composed of cDNA or gDNA derived from T cells, B-cell-depleted T cells, or PBMCs. Deeply sampled blood TCRbeta repertoires from subjects exposed to, actively infected with, or recovered from COVID-19 were included in the dataset. The repertoires were released in a freely available public database intended as a resource for research on the immune response to SARS-CoV-2. Samples were obtained from the ongoing ImmuneRACE study (first 160 participants) and from 1,254 subjects provided by 6 global collaborators. Nearly every sample came with metadata listing a de-identified subject ID, COVID-19 status, age in years and sex. Where available, HLA class I and class II types were obtained from metadata supplied by the sample provider rather than from assay-based typing.

Whole blood was collected in K2EDTA tubes by collaborating institutions according to the institutions' own protocols. For TCRbeta analysis, collaborators shipped samples in one of three forms: frozen whole blood, isolated PBMCs, or DNA extracted from either of those sample types. The immunoSEQ Assay, a bias-controlled multiplex PCR, was used to amplify TCRbeta CDR3 regions from genomic DNA. In the authors' own workflow: Nucleated cell counts per sample were estimated from amplification of reference gene primers within the assay. To quantify the absolute abundance of each unique TCRbeta CDR3 rearrangement, sequence reads were collapsed and filtered. Productive Simpson clonality was computed per sample as the square root of Simpson's diversity index over productive rearrangements. TCRdb retrieved this table from immuneACCESS and kept in-frame rearrangements only. Not all clones are present; in checked studies, unresolved V genes account for under half, and no reason is known for the remainder. That table supplies the V and J calls and clone size; D and trimming were determined from the DNA. Present in this sample are about 260,000 clones, 85% to 90% of which were seen just once. The top ten hold roughly 3.6% of the sample.

From V the trimming removes 0 bases and from J it removes 6 bases, while the gene matches leave 9 bases of the junction unaccounted for. The germline V gene (reference sequence) specifies MNHEY as CDR1 and SMNVEV as CDR2. There are 16 amino acids in the CDR3, from cysteine to phenylalanine inclusive. Only the CDR3 DNA stays, 48 bases, in frame from base 1. What the authors observed across the whole study: The quantity of clinical and demographic metadata differed by source and by participant and was supplied without curation.

On this clone itself: Its recognized antigen is unknown. Qualities for individual bases were not recorded, and no much larger clone is one base off.

This clonotype originated in a woman aged 40 to 50 with acute or convalescent COVID-19. The chain couples TRBV27 to TRBJ2-3; 7 bases in the middle match TRBD2. The sample taken for sequencing was peripheral blood. The nucleotide sequence reads TGTGCCAGCAGTTTATCGAGCGGGGCCCCCGAGGATACGCAGTATTTT. Translated, this gives CASSLSSGAPEDTQYF.